This T cell receptor beta chain was obtained from a study of T cell responses to AZD1222 COVID-19 vaccine. The method was immunoSEQ multiplex PCR; TCRdb's version includes in-frame clones alone and lacks a portion of them. The repertoire holds 80,000 to 100,000 clones, with around 91% as singletons. The study, taken as a whole, reports: Dominant at 160-218 and 743-854, vaccine-associated CD4 TCRs also spanned spike.

Germline CDR1 reads SGHRS; CDR2 reads YFSETQ. This CDR3 is 15 amino acids long. Trimming cost V 0 bases and J 3 bases, with 9 bases left between them. Regarding this clone: Antigen: not known.

The sequences come from peripheral blood, collected 28 days after the second AZD1222 dose. V gene TRBV5-1 combines with J gene TRBJ2-2; perhaps TRBD1 as D (6 bases). The receptor was isolated from an adult who received the AZD1222 COVID-19 vaccine. The CDR3 reads CASSLGTGYTGELFF. The DNA for the CDR3 is TGCGCCAGCAGCTTGGGTACAGGGTACACCGGGGAGCTGTTTTTT.